The 22 T cell receptor beta chains below were found in one sample sequenced in a study of CD8 T cells in ankylosing spondylitis. General study results and limits: Within ankylosing spondylitis blood, a TCR beta motif made up of eight highly homologous variants appeared to be characteristic.

MiXCR, run by TCRdb on the 5' RACE reads, gives a single entry per CDR3 protein. The table includes 800,000 to 900,000 distinct CDR3 sequences, 10% to 15% detected once. Antigens of these TCRs are unknown. Sequencing was carried out using blood, either unsorted or a sorted T cell fraction (not recorded which). The receptors here all came from a male donor with ankylosing spondylitis.

This clonotype has a count of ten or more. This rearrangement joins TRBV20-1 to TRBJ2-3; D gene unclear. The CDR3 extends over 11 amino acids. Germline V gene sequence: CDR1 DFQATT, CDR2 SNEGSKA (reference sequence). V was pared by 5 bases and J by 3 bases, with 6 bases between. This chain's CDR3 is CSAQRTDTQYF. DNA for the CDR3: TGCAGTGCTCAGAGGACAGATACGCAGTATTTT.

The CDR3 spells CATSQLGSGNTIYF. Written as DNA, the CDR3 is TGTGCCACCTCGCAATTGGGTTCTGGAAACACCATATATTTT. J is TRBJ1-3 and V is TRBV28; D gene unclear. Deletions cut 10 bases from V and 1 base from J, with 14 bases between. In germline, CDR1 is MDHEN, CDR2 SYDVKM. The CDR3 spans 14 residues.

The chain joins TRBV5-1 to TRBJ2-6; D remains ambiguous. V shed 0 bases and J shed 0 bases, with 10 bases lying between them. Germline values: CDR1 SGHRS, CDR2 YFSETQ. CDR3 length equals 17 residues. CDR3 in DNA: TGCGCCAGCAGCTTGGCGGGCGGAATCTCTGGGGCCAACGTCCTGACTTTC. This codes for CASSLAGGISGANVLTF. The complete variable domain, with remaining parts taken from reference TRBV5-1 and TRBJ2-6, reads KAGVTQTPRYLIKTRGQQVTLSCSPISGHRSVSWYQQTPGQGLQFLFEYFSETQRNKGNFPGRFSGRQFSNSRSEMNVSTLELGDSALYLCASSLAGGISGANVLTFGAGSRLTVL.

This chain links TRBV20-1 with TRBJ2-2; 9 bases map to TRBD2. The V gene end was trimmed by 6 bases and the J gene end by 7 bases; junction bases not matched to a gene: 9. The length of the CDR3 is 14 residues. Germline loops: CDR1 DFQATT, CDR2 SNEGSKA (reference sequence). In nucleotides, the CDR3 is TGCAGTGCCACCTCTAGCGGGAAGGTCGGGGAGCTGTTTTTT. Translated: CSATSSGKVGELFF.

This clonotype was recorded many times. The chain carries TRBV12-3 or TRBV12-4 and TRBJ2-5; maybe TRBD2 (5 bases). V was cut by 8 bases and J by 5 bases, with 12 bases left in between. This CDR3 contains 12 residues. The CDR3 sequence: CASRTLGETQYF. The CDR3 DNA reads as TGTGCCAGCCGGACTTTGGGGGAGACCCAGTACTTC.

This clonotype was seen ten or more times. The chain combines TRBV6-5 with TRBJ1-2; the match to TRBD1 covers 7 bases. The germline CDR1 and CDR2 sequences are MNHEY and SVGAGI. J lost 1 base, V lost 2 bases, and 10 bases had no gene match. The CDR3 loop spans 17 amino acids. The CDR3 DNA reads TGTGCCAGCAGTTACGCAGGGGACAGTTACCGTAACTATGGCTACACCTTC. Its protein is CASSYAGDSYRNYGYTF.

In this sample, this clonotype turned up many times. V is TRBV20-1 and J is TRBJ1-2; tentatively, D is TRBD1 (6 bases). The CDR3 has 13 residues. The V end was cut by 0 bases, the J end by 3 bases, with 8 bases between. CDR1 and CDR2 from the germline V gene are DFQATT and SNEGSKA (reference sequence). The CDR3 coding sequence is TGCAGTGCTAGAGAAGGGGGGTACTATGGCTACACCTTC. Protein product: CSAREGGYYGYTF.

The rearrangement links TRBV10-3 to TRBJ2-3; TRBD2 matches at 7 bases. The CDR3 totals 14 residues. Germline CDR1 is ENHRY and CDR2 is SYGVKD. The trim removed 3 bases at V and 0 bases at J, leaving 0 bases unmatched. CDR3 DNA: TGTGCCATCAGTGAAGCGGGGAGCACAGATACGCAGTATTTT. Protein product: CAISEAGSTDTQYF.

This clonotype was seen a few times. The chain couples TRBV15 to TRBJ1-1; D gene unclear. Between the trimmed V and J ends, which lost 0 bases and 4 bases, there was a span of 9 bases. The CDR3 has 14 amino acids. CDR1 is LNHNV, CDR2 YYDKDF, per germline (reference sequence). The CDR3 region is CATSRDFGSTEAFF. Here the CDR3 DNA reads TGTGCCACCAGCAGAGATTTCGGGTCCACTGAAGCTTTCTTT.

The CDR3 DNA reads as TGCAGTGCTCACTTCGGATCTAGACAGGGAGTGAACACTGAAGCTTTCTTT. This sequence encodes CSAHFGSRQGVNTEAFF. The chain couples TRBV20-1 to TRBJ1-1; 7 bases fit TRBD1. Germline CDR1 is DFQATT and CDR2 is SNEGSKA (reference sequence). The CDR3 contains 17 residues. V lost 5 bases to trimming and J lost 0 bases; unmatched junction nucleotides: 15.

Only a few counts were recorded for this clonotype. V gene TRBV5-5 combines with J gene TRBJ1-1, with 9 positions matching TRBD1. The CDR3 has 15 residues. With 4 bases clipped from V and 5 bases from J, the junction kept 9 bases outside the gene matches. Looked up from germline, CDR1 is SGHKS and CDR2 is YYEKEE (reference sequence). The DNA of the CDR3 is TGTGCCAGCAGCCGACTGGACAGGGGTCAGACTGAAGCTTTCTTT. Its protein product is CASSRLDRGQTEAFF.

V gene TRBV5-6 combines with J gene TRBJ2-5, with unresolved D. V was clipped by 2 bases and J by 2 bases, with 10 bases between them. Per the germline V gene, CDR1 is SGHDT and CDR2 is YYEEEE. The CDR3 runs to 14 residues. The DNA of the CDR3 is TGTGCCAGCAGCTTTGTAGGGCAGCAAGAGACCCAGTACTTC. It codes for CASSFVGQQETQYF.

The chain couples TRBV5-1 to TRBJ2-7; 8 positions match TRBD1. The CDR3 covers 14 residues. Germline V lookup: CDR1 SGHRS, CDR2 YFSETQ. J was trimmed by 1 base and V by 3 bases; bases with no gene match: 3. This chain's CDR3 is CASSSGQESYEQYF. The CDR3 DNA reads TGCGCCAGCAGCTCGGGACAGGAGTCCTACGAGCAGTACTTC.

There are a few counts of this clonotype. The V and J genes are TRBV5-1 and TRBJ2-7, with 9 bases lining up with TRBD1. This CDR3 contains 14 residues. Per the germline V gene, CDR1 is SGHRS and CDR2 is YFSETQ. V gave up 4 bases and J gave up 4 bases; unmatched junction bases: 6. The CDR3 protein is CASSATGGLYEQYF. In DNA form, the CDR3 reads TGCGCCAGCAGCGCAACAGGGGGCTTATACGAGCAGTACTTC.

A single count supports this clonotype. This rearrangement joins TRBV6-5 to TRBJ2-3; the match to TRBD2 covers 8 bases. Trimming cost V 2 bases and J 0 bases; bases outside gene matches: 4. Germline V gene lookup returns CDR1 MNHEY and CDR2 SVGAGI. The length of the CDR3 is 16 residues. The CDR3 DNA follows: TGTGCCAGCAGTTACGCAAGCGGGAGAAGCACAGATACGCAGTATTTT. Translating gives CASSYASGRSTDTQYF.

V and J are TRBV7-2 and TRBJ1-5, with D possibly being TRBD1 (6 bases). The germline V and J ends were trimmed by 2 bases and 7 bases, with 12 bases remaining between them. CDR1 and CDR2 (germline): SGHTA, FQGNSA. The length of the CDR3 is 14 residues. In DNA, the CDR3 is TGTGCCAGCAGCTTAAAGGGGGGTCAGCAGCCCCAGCATTTT. Its protein product is CASSLKGGQQPQHF.

This clonotype was seen more than once but under ten times. V gene TRBV12-5 combines with J gene TRBJ2-5; D may match TRBD1 or TRBD2 (5 bases each). The CDR3 has 15 amino acids. Trimming removed 6 bases at V and 3 bases at J, with 17 bases between. CDR1 is LGHNT, CDR2 FRNRAP, per germline. CDR3 nucleotide sequence: TGTGCTAGTGGGAGGGGTGGACGAGATGAAGAGACCCAGTACTTC. This translates into CASGRGGRDEETQYF.

The chain has TRBV5-6 and TRBJ2-1; 9 nucleotides line up with TRBD1. This CDR3 region has 15 residues. CDR1 is SGHDT and CDR2 is YYEEEE in the germline V gene. The J segment lost 3 bases and the V segment lost 2 bases, leaving 3 bases of the junction unmatched. CDR3: CASSFGQGHYNEQFF. DNA for the CDR3: TGTGCCAGCAGCTTCGGACAGGGGCACTACAATGAGCAGTTCTTC.

The chain joins TRBV7-2 to TRBJ2-7, with 7 positions matching TRBD2. This CDR3 has 13 residues. CDR1 and CDR2 from the germline V gene are SGHTA and FQGNSA. Trimming at V came to 11 bases and at J to 2 bases, leaving 9 bases not matched to a gene. The CDR3 spells CASHGRNPYEQYF. The CDR3, as DNA: TGTGCCTCCCACGGGAGGAACCCCTACGAGCAGTACTTC.

In its sample, this clonotype was seen a few times. This chain joins TRBV18 and TRBJ1-1; 8 bases are shared with TRBD1. The germline CDR1 and CDR2 sequences are KGHSH and LQKENI. The CDR3 runs 14 residues. The V and J ends lost 3 bases and 4 bases, in that order; junction bases with no gene match: 4. The CDR3 sequence: CASSPTGEATEAFF. The CDR3 DNA follows: TGTGCCAGCTCACCGACAGGGGAGGCCACTGAAGCTTTCTTT.

In the case of this clonotype: Compared with germline, one end of the junction differs, possibly owing to a read error. This rearrangement joins TRBV5-1 to TRBJ2-7; D gene uncertain. Germline assignment: CDR1 SGHRS and CDR2 YFSETQ. The CDR3 contains 10 residues. The CDR3 sequence is CTSSFGEQYF. As DNA, the CDR3 is TGCACCAGCAGCTTTGGCGAGCAGTACTTC.

A note on this clonotype: This clone may be a read error of a much larger clone one base away. J is TRBJ2-7 and V is TRBV7-9; D unresolved. The V gene's germline CDR1 is SEHNR and CDR2 FQNEAQ (reference sequence). This CDR3 contains 14 residues. DNA of the CDR3: TGTGCCAGCAGCTTAGTCCCCTCTCTCTACGGGCAGTACTTC. Translating it yields CASSLVPSLYGQYF.